Below, 21 T cell receptor beta chains from the same sample are listed, as sequenced in a study of blood T cell repertoires in COVID-19. Using immunoSEQ multiplex PCR, the repertoire was profiled, and TCRdb retains in-frame clones only, with some absent. This repertoire shows around 360,000 clones, less than 90% found once; its top ten account for almost 3%. Sample: PBMCs or T cells enriched from blood (not recorded which). These receptors came from a woman aged 30 to 39 who had recovered from COVID-19.

The chain recombines TRBV7-8 with TRBJ1-2; 8 nucleotides align to TRBD1. V shed 5 bases and J 3 bases; nucleotides not matched to a gene: 11. The CDR3 runs to 16 residues. Per the germline V gene, CDR1 is SGHVS and CDR2 is FQNEAQ. CDR3 residues: CASSATGDTTDYGYTF. DNA for the CDR3: TGTGCCAGCAGCGCGACAGGGGACACGACCGACTATGGCTACACCTTC.

This rearrangement joins TRBV6-5 to TRBJ1-1; no clear D gene. Germline V CDR1 and CDR2: MNHEY, SVGAGI. The V end lost 10 bases, the J end lost 3 bases, and 15 bases lay between the germline ends. The CDR3 length is 13 residues. The CDR3 spells CATRPVADTEAFF. DNA of the CDR3: TGTGCCACCCGCCCGGTCGCGGACACTGAAGCTTTCTTT.

V usage is TRBV28 and J usage is TRBJ1-1, with 10 bases fitting TRBD1. This CDR3 region has 14 residues. Germline CDR1 reads MDHEN; CDR2 reads SYDVKM. Trimming at V came to 11 bases and at J to 1 base, leaving 7 bases not matched to a gene. The CDR3 DNA reads as TGTGCCTGCCGGGACAGGGGTAAGAACACTGAAGCTTTCTTT. It specifies CACRDRGKNTEAFF.

The chain recombines TRBV18 with TRBJ2-2; D perhaps matches TRBD1 (5 bases). This CDR3 spans 14 amino acids. The V and J ends lost 3 bases and 4 bases respectively, with 9 bases between them. Germline CDR1 is KGHSH and CDR2 is LQKENI. In DNA form, the CDR3 reads TGTGCCAGCTCACCGCCCAGGGTCACCGGGGAGCTGTTTTTT. The encoded protein is CASSPPRVTGELFF.

This chain links TRBV30 with TRBJ2-3; 9 positions agree with TRBD1. This CDR3 comprises 13 residues. Per germline, CDR1 GTSNPN and CDR2 SVGIG (reference sequence). Losses at the gene ends were 5 bases for V and 4 bases for J; bases not matched to a gene: 4. The CDR3 coding sequence is TGTGCCTGGGGCCGGGACAGGGCAGATACGCAGTATTTT. Encoded protein: CAWGRDRADTQYF.

V and J are TRBV28 and TRBJ2-3; D is unresolved. Trimming took 10 bases from V and 3 from J, leaving 17 bases between them. The CDR3 runs to 14 residues. Looked up from germline, CDR1 is MDHEN and CDR2 is SYDVKM. CDR3: CATKNLHGTDTQYF. The CDR3 nucleotides read TGTGCCACCAAGAACCTCCACGGGACAGATACGCAGTATTTT.

This sequence joins TRBV10-3 and TRBJ2-6; 7 bases are shared with TRBD1. Germline V gene lookup returns CDR1 ENHRY and CDR2 SYGVKD. Trimming removed 7 bases from V and 0 bases from J; junction bases left unmatched: 6. This CDR3 has 16 residues. The CDR3 spells CAIIGRGSSGANVLTF. CDR3 coding DNA: TGTGCCATCATCGGCAGGGGGAGCTCTGGGGCCAACGTCCTGACTTTC.

V and J are TRBV6-5 and TRBJ2-7; D is unresolved. V lost 0 bases and J lost 7, with 13 bases in between. Germline V CDR1 and CDR2: MNHEY, SVGAGI. The CDR3 is 14 amino acids. CDR3 DNA sequence: TGTGCCAGCAGTTACTCCGGGTCCTCTCAGGAGCAGTACTTC. Residues: CASSYSGSSQEQYF.

This chain uses TRBV10-3 with TRBJ2-5; D perhaps matches TRBD1 (6 bases). The CDR3 length is 13 residues. Between the trimmed V and J ends, which lost 4 bases and 0 bases, there was a span of 6 bases. Germline CDR1 reads ENHRY; CDR2 reads SYGVKD. The CDR3 DNA reads TGTGCCATCAGTGGGACAGACCAAGAGACCCAGTACTTC. This codes for CAISGTDQETQYF.

The gene calls are TRBV7-9 and TRBJ1-1, with D perhaps matching TRBD1 (5 bases). Trimming removed 5 bases at V and 4 bases at J, with 17 bases between. CDR3 size: 15 residues. Germline loops: CDR1 SEHNR, CDR2 FQNEAQ (reference sequence). The CDR3 nucleotides are TGTGCCAGCAGCCCGTCAGGGCCCTGGACCACTGAAGCTTTCTTT. Encoded protein: CASSPSGPWTTEAFF. Full variable domain (rest looked up from reference TRBV7-9 and TRBJ1-1): DTGVSQNPRHKITKRGQNVTFRCDPISEHNRLYWYRQTLGQGPEFLTYFQNEAQLEKSRLLSDRFSAERPKGSFSTLEIQRTEQGDSAMYLCASSPSGPWTTEAFFGQGTRLTVV.

J is TRBJ1-6 and V is TRBV6-5; a weak D match, TRBD1 (6 bases). Germline values: CDR1 MNHEY, CDR2 SVGAGI. V was shortened by 7 bases and J by 5 bases, with 12 bases between the two germline ends. The CDR3 has 14 residues. The CDR3 here is CASKNEGDNSPLHF. CDR3 nucleotide sequence: TGTGCCAGCAAGAACGAGGGGGATAATTCACCCCTCCACTTT.

In nucleotides, the CDR3 is TGTGCCAGCACTTCGCTAGCGGGCGGAAATGAGCAGTTCTTC. It specifies CASTSLAGGNEQFF. This sequence joins TRBV27 and TRBJ2-1; 8 bases match TRBD2. V was clipped by 7 bases and J by 7 bases; unmatched bases: 9. The germline CDR1 and CDR2 sequences are MNHEY and SMNVEV (reference sequence). CDR3 length: 14 residues.

The V call is TRBV27, the J call TRBJ1-3, with D unresolved. Trimming took off 5 bases at V and 0 bases at J, with 17 bases between the two ends. There are 17 residues in the CDR3. Per the germline V gene, CDR1 is MNHEY and CDR2 is SMNVEV (reference sequence). CDR3 residues: CASSPLPGSRSGNTIYF. In DNA, the CDR3 is TGTGCCAGCAGTCCCCTCCCCGGGAGCCGCTCTGGAAACACCATATATTTT.

The gene calls are TRBV27 and TRBJ2-7, with 11 bases that match TRBD2. CDR1 and CDR2 from the germline V gene are MNHEY and SMNVEV (reference sequence). This CDR3 has 13 amino acids. Germline trimming cut 6 bases from V and 4 bases from J; bases unmatched to any gene: 2. The CDR3 region is CASRLAGAYEQYF. The CDR3, as DNA: TGTGCCAGCAGACTAGCGGGAGCTTACGAGCAGTACTTC.

The V call is TRBV19, the J call TRBJ1-5; D possibly corresponds to TRBD1 (5 bases). Germline CDR1 reads LNHDA; CDR2 reads SQIVND (reference sequence). V lost 5 bases to trimming and J lost 4 bases, with 18 bases between them. The CDR3 contains 16 residues. DNA for the CDR3: TGTGCCAGTAGTGCCGGCCGGGGGACGAGGAATCAGCCCCAGCATTTT. It specifies CASSAGRGTRNQPQHF.

The chain carries TRBV3-1 (or the pseudogene TRBV3-2) and TRBJ2-7; D gene unclear. CDR3 length: 12 amino acids. Germline V gene lookup returns CDR1 LGHDT and CDR2 YNNKEL (reference sequence). V was shortened by 3 bases and J by 4 bases, with 7 bases between the two germline ends. The CDR3 is CASSHYGYEQYF. In DNA form, the CDR3 reads TGTGCCAGCAGCCATTACGGTTACGAGCAGTACTTC.

The genes are TRBV6-5 and TRBJ2-3; 7 positions agree with TRBD2. Germline V gene lookup returns CDR1 MNHEY and CDR2 SVGAGI. J was trimmed by 4 bases and V by 9 bases; bases with no gene match: 10. The CDR3 extends over 14 amino acids. CDR3 DNA: TGTGCCAGTCAGTGGGCTAGCGGTGCAGATACGCAGTATTTT. Translation gives CASQWASGADTQYF.

This clone was observed a handful of times. V is TRBV4-2 and J is TRBJ1-2; TRBD1 agrees at 8 bases. CDR3 length equals 17 residues. Trimming at V came to 4 bases and at J to 4 bases, leaving 14 bases not matched to a gene. Per the germline V gene, CDR1 is LGHNA and CDR2 is YNFKEQ. The CDR3 region has the DNA TGTGCCAGCAGCCCCTCAATGAGTGGACAGGGCCTCTATGGCTACACCTTC. Its protein is CASSPSMSGQGLYGYTF.

The chain carries TRBV6-5 and TRBJ1-3, with D maybe TRBD1 (5 bases). Deletions cut 6 bases from V and 3 bases from J, with 15 bases between. Looked up from germline, CDR1 is MNHEY and CDR2 is SVGAGI. The CDR3 is made up of 15 amino acids. Written as DNA, the CDR3 is TGTGCCAGCAGACCCCAGGGATATGGTGGAAACACCATATATTTT. Residues: CASRPQGYGGNTIYF.

The genes are TRBV4-1 and TRBJ1-6, with a weak D call TRBD1 (5 bases). Germline CDR1 MGHRA, CDR2 YSYEKL. The CDR3 has 18 residues. V lost 1 base, J lost 6 bases, and 19 bases lay in between. CDR3: CASSQADLATALNSPLHF. In nucleotides, the CDR3 is TGCGCCAGCAGCCAAGCGGACCTAGCGACAGCACTTAATTCACCCCTCCACTTT.

V gene TRBV28 combines with J gene TRBJ1-1; a possible D gene is TRBD1 (6 bases). Germline-derived CDR1 and CDR2 are MDHEN and SYDVKM. Trimming removed 6 bases from V and 2 bases from J, with 10 bases in between. This CDR3 is built from 13 residues. CDR3 in amino acids: CASRKQGNTEAFF. The CDR3 DNA sequence: TGTGCCAGCAGGAAACAGGGTAACACTGAAGCTTTCTTT.